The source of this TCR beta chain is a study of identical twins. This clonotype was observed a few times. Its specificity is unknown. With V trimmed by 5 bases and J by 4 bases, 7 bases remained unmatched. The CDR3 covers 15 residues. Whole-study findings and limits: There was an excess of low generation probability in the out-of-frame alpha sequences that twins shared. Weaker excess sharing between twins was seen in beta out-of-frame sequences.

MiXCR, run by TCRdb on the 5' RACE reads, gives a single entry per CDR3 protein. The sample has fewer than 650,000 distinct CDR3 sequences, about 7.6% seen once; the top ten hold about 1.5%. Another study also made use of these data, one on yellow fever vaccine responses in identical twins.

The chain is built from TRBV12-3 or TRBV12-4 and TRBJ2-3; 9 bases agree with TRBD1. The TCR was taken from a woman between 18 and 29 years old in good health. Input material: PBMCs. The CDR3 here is CASSDTGGIADTQYF. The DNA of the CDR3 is TGTGCCAGCAGTGATACAGGGGGCATCGCAGATACGCAGTATTTT.